These 14 T cell receptor beta chains originate from one sample sequenced in a study of blood T cell repertoires in COVID-19. The table came from immunoSEQ multiplex PCR; TCRdb's copy has only in-frame clones and leaves some out. The sample has approximately 240,000 clones, 84% seen once. Sequenced input: peripheral blood. The receptors stem from a man aged 45 to 65 with acute or convalescent COVID-19.

This clone has just one count. The chain carries TRBV25-1 and TRBJ2-1; no clear D. With 1 base removed from V and 6 bases from J, the gap between germline ends came to 10 bases. CDR3 length equals 14 residues. Germline loops: CDR1 MGHDK, CDR2 SYGVNS. CDR3 residues: CASSEFLLLNEQFF. The CDR3 DNA reads as TGTGCCAGCAGTGAATTCCTTCTTCTCAATGAGCAGTTCTTC.

This clone was counted a few times. The V and J genes are TRBV7-9 and TRBJ1-2; the match to TRBD1 covers 11 bases. The V gene's germline CDR1 is SEHNR and CDR2 FQNEAQ (reference sequence). The V and J ends lost 1 base and 7 bases, in that order; junction bases with no gene match: 5. CDR3 length: 15 amino acids. In nucleotides, the CDR3 is TGTGCCAGCAGCTTAGAAGGACAGGGGGCTCGTGGCTACACCTTC. It translates to CASSLEGQGARGYTF.

This clone came up a few times. The rearrangement links TRBV5-1 to TRBJ2-7, with TRBD2 matching 8 bases. Trimming removed 0 bases from V and 1 base from J; junction bases left unmatched: 9. Germline V gene data show CDR1 as SGHRS and CDR2 as YFSETQ. This CDR3 has 17 residues. As DNA, the CDR3 is TGCGCCAGCAGCTTGGGAGCGGGAGTCTGGGCGTCCTACGAGCAGTACTTC. Encoded protein: CASSLGAGVWASYEQYF.

The V and J genes are TRBV5-1 and TRBJ2-5, with D possibly TRBD2 on 7 matching bases. Germline loops: CDR1 SGHRS, CDR2 YFSETQ. V was pared by 3 bases and J by 5 bases, with 17 bases between. The length of the CDR3 is 15 residues. The CDR3 sequence is CASSSRGTLAETQYF. Here the CDR3 DNA reads TGCGCCAGCAGCTCACGGGGGACACTAGCGGAGACCCAGTACTTC.

The J gene is TRBJ1-6, the V gene TRBV6-5, with 7 bases aligning to TRBD1. The V gene end was trimmed by 8 bases and the J gene end by 4 bases; junction bases not matched to a gene: 8. The CDR3 runs 15 residues. Germline CDR1 reads MNHEY; CDR2 reads SVGAGI. Here the CDR3 reads CASATGDAYNSPLHF. CDR3 DNA sequence: TGTGCCAGCGCCACAGGGGATGCTTATAATTCACCCCTCCACTTT.

A note on this clone: Germline and junction disagree at one end, which may indicate a read error. The chain has TRBV4-2 and TRBJ2-7, with 11 bases fitting TRBD2. Per the germline V gene, CDR1 is LGHNA and CDR2 is YNFKEQ. The CDR3 sequence is 16 residues long. CDR3 bases: TGTGCCAGCTGCCAGGCTAGCGGGGGGTCCTCCTACGAGCAGTACTTC. Translated, it gives CASCQASGGSSYEQYF.

This chain joins TRBV15 and TRBJ2-7, with 7 bases aligning to TRBD2. The ends lost 0 bases at V and 6 bases at J; junction bases unmatched: 8. The CDR3 covers 15 residues. Germline-derived CDR1 and CDR2 are LNHNV and YYDKDF (reference sequence). CDR3 sequence (DNA): TGTGCCACCAGCAGAGATCGGGGGGTCGGGAGCGAGCAGTACTTC. This codes for CATSRDRGVGSEQYF.

In regard to this clone: Other DNA sequences within the sample encode an identical CDR3. The chain uses TRBV12-5 and TRBJ2-3; 11 bases line up with TRBD2. Germline assignment: CDR1 LGHNT and CDR2 FRNRAP. This CDR3 is 16 amino acids long. The junction had 4 bases not matched to a gene; V was cut back by 5 bases and J by 0 bases. Here the CDR3 DNA reads TGTGCTAGTGGTCTTGGGACTAGCGGAAGCACAGATACGCAGTATTTT. The encoded protein is CASGLGTSGSTDTQYF.

The chain combines TRBV9 with TRBJ1-1; D remains unclear. CDR1 is SGDLS, CDR2 YYNGEE, per germline. The V end lost 4 bases, the J end lost 0 bases, and 13 bases lay between the germline ends. CDR3 length: 15 residues. CDR3 sequence: CASSPTIAMNTEAFF. The CDR3 nucleotides read TGTGCCAGCAGCCCCACTATTGCAATGAACACTGAAGCTTTCTTT.

The chain carries TRBV30 and TRBJ2-7; the match to TRBD2 covers 14 bases. The CDR3 loop spans 15 amino acids. The junction had 2 bases not matched to a gene; V was cut back by 0 bases and J by 4 bases. Germline CDR1 and CDR2: GTSNPN and SVGIG (reference sequence). As DNA, the CDR3 is TGTGCCTGGAGTGTCGGACTAGCGGGGGGTTACGAGCAGTACTTC. It codes for CAWSVGLAGGYEQYF.

The chain couples TRBV7-6 to TRBJ2-5, with TRBD2 matching over 9 bases. Germline values: CDR1 SGHVS, CDR2 FNYEAQ. The length of the CDR3 is 16 residues. Losses at the gene ends were 5 bases for V and 0 bases for J; bases not matched to a gene: 7. The DNA of the CDR3 is TGTGCCAGCAGCATCGTAGCGGGGGAGTACCAAGAGACCCAGTACTTC. This codes for CASSIVAGEYQETQYF.

This clone occurred a few times. The chain joins TRBV9 to TRBJ2-6; D unresolved. Germline CDR1 is SGDLS and CDR2 is YYNGEE. The V end lost 0 bases, the J end lost 1 base, and 5 bases lay between the germline ends. This CDR3 has 15 amino acids. DNA of the CDR3: TGTGCCAGCAGCGTAGCGACTTCTGGGGCCAACGTCCTGACTTTC. This encodes CASSVATSGANVLTF.

This clone came up a few times. V gene TRBV5-1 combines with J gene TRBJ2-7, with unresolved D. This CDR3 spans 12 amino acids. The germline V gene encodes CDR1 SGHRS and CDR2 YFSETQ. Trimming removed 5 bases from V and 3 bases from J, with 9 bases in between. CDR3 bases: TGCGCCAGCAGGCGAGATCTCTACGAGCAGTACTTC. Its protein product is CASRRDLYEQYF. The full variable domain, completed using reference TRBV5-1 and TRBJ2-7, is KAGVTQTPRYLIKTRGQQVTLSCSPISGHRSVSWYQQTPGQGLQFLFEYFSETQRNKGNFPGRFSGRQFSNSRSEMNVSTLELGDSALYLCASRRDLYEQYFGPGTRLTVT.

CDR3: CASSGVTPTGRNTGELFF. The CDR3 DNA follows: TGTGCCAGCAGCGGAGTGACCCCGACAGGGAGGAACACCGGGGAGCTGTTTTTT. The V call is TRBV2, the J call TRBJ2-2; TRBD1 matches at 7 bases. Germline V gene data show CDR1 as SNHLY and CDR2 as FYNNEI. The junction had 14 bases not matched to a gene; V was cut back by 6 bases and J by 1 base. CDR3 size: 18 residues.